This T cell receptor (beta chain) comes out of a study of CD8 T cells in ankylosing spondylitis. This clonotype was observed many times. The antigen is undetermined. V was cut by 6 bases and J by 2 bases, with 12 bases left in between. Per germline, CDR1 SQVTM and CDR2 ANQGSEA. CDR3 size: 13 residues. Broader study findings: Disease-linked clones reportedly showed significant enrichment in matched ankylosing spondylitis synovial fluid.

TCR beta libraries were made by quantitative 5'-RACE with molecular barcodes. A single record per CDR3 protein comes from TCRdb applying MiXCR to the 5' RACE reads. This sample carries 120,000 or so distinct CDR3 sequences, approximately 15% of them seen once, and the ten largest clones take approximately 3.1%. What was sequenced was blood, either unsorted or a sorted T cell fraction (not recorded which). The J gene is TRBJ2-3, the V gene TRBV29-1; weak D call: TRBD2 (6 bases). The source is a female donor with ankylosing spondylitis or in good health (not recorded which). The CDR3 sequence: CSVDSGFTDTQYF. CDR3 bases: TGCAGCGTCGATAGCGGATTCACAGATACGCAGTATTTT.